The 22 T cell receptor beta chains in this list originate from one sample, sequenced in a study of metastatic and nonmetastatic thyroid tumors. Patients were all untreated before their thyroid surgery. TCRdb re-clonotyped the PCR reads via MiXCR. The sample lists tens of thousands of clones; less than 20% were seen once. The sequenced sample consisted of blood. The receptor set was obtained from a female donor with papillary thyroid cancer or a benign thyroid nodule (not recorded which). Some clones in this sample may be carry-over from other donors' samples.

This clone was found many times. The chain uses TRBV11-2 and TRBJ2-7; a weak D match, TRBD1 (6 bases). Trimming stripped 4 bases from V and 5 bases from J, with 18 bases between. The CDR3 is made up of 15 amino acids. Germline V gene data show CDR1 as SGHAT and CDR2 as FQNNGV. As DNA, the CDR3 is TGTGCCAGCAGCTCGAGGGTTATGGGGGCCGACGAGCAGTACTTC. It encodes CASSSRVMGADEQYF.

In its sample, this clone was seen many times. J is TRBJ2-4 and V is TRBV15; perhaps TRBD1 as D (5 bases). The CDR3 extends over 15 amino acids. V lost 2 bases, J lost 1 base, and 9 bases lay in between. Looked up from germline, CDR1 is LNHNV and CDR2 is YYDKDF (reference sequence). As DNA, the CDR3 is TGTGCCACCAGCAGAAGGACAACGGCCAAAAACATTCAGTACTTC. Encoded protein: CATSRRTTAKNIQYF.

V usage is TRBV11-2 and J usage is TRBJ2-7; a weak D match, TRBD2 (6 bases). Germline assignment: CDR1 SGHAT and CDR2 FQNNGV. The ends were cut back, 7 bases at V and 1 base at J, with 23 bases in the middle. The CDR3 runs 17 residues. CDR3: CASIWGGGAIKSYEQYF. In DNA form, the CDR3 reads TGTGCCAGCATCTGGGGTGGAGGGGCTATCAAATCCTACGAGCAGTACTTC.

The chain combines TRBV6-5 with TRBJ2-7; 7 positions match TRBD1. Per germline, CDR1 MNHEY and CDR2 SVGAGI. CDR3 length: 15 residues. V lost 4 bases to trimming and J lost 4 bases; unmatched junction nucleotides: 10. Written as DNA, the CDR3 is TGTGCCAGCAGTTCTTTTCCCGGGACAGTGTACGAGCAGTACTTC. This encodes CASSSFPGTVYEQYF.

The chain uses TRBV5-4 and TRBJ2-7; 13 bases are shared with TRBD2. CDR1 is SGHNT and CDR2 is YYREEE in the germline V gene (reference sequence). The V and J ends lost 2 bases and 5 bases, in that order; junction bases with no gene match: 7. CDR3 length: 16 residues. As DNA, the CDR3 is TGTGCCAGCAGCTTACCTGGGACTAGCGGGAAAGACGAGCAGTACTTC. This codes for CASSLPGTSGKDEQYF.

This clone occurred many times. This sample includes further DNA sequences coding for the same CDR3. The rearrangement uses TRBV4-3 and TRBJ2-7; 10 nucleotides line up with TRBD2. This CDR3 is 19 amino acids long. From germline, CDR1 is LGHNA and CDR2 YSLEER. Trimming removed 5 bases from V and 5 bases from J; junction bases left unmatched: 21. CDR3 DNA: TGCGCCAGCAGCTATGGGGCCGGGACTAGCGTAAGAAAGGGCAACGAGCAGTACTTC. Protein: CASSYGAGTSVRKGNEQYF.

Of note for this clone: This sequence may be a read error, since a much larger clone differs from it by one base. The chain uses TRBV5-1 and TRBJ2-1, with 7 nucleotides matching TRBD1. This CDR3 contains 13 residues. The germline V gene has CDR1 SGHRS and CDR2 YFSETQ. Losses at the gene ends were 2 bases for V and 6 bases for J; bases not matched to a gene: 2. The DNA of the CDR3 is TGCGCCAGCAGCTTCTGGGACAGCAATGAGCAGTTCTTC. Residues: CASSFWDSNEQFF.

As for this clone: Given a much more abundant clone one base away, this may be a read error. The chain links TRBV20-1 to TRBJ2-4, with D perhaps TRBD2 (6 bases). V lost 7 bases and J lost 0, with 13 bases in between. The V gene's germline CDR1 is DFQATT and CDR2 SNEGSKA (reference sequence). The CDR3 has 14 amino acids. The CDR3 nucleotides read TGCAGTGTGGAAAGGGGACTAGCCAAAAACATTCAGTACTTC. Amino acid sequence: CSVERGLAKNIQYF.

This clone came up many times. The V call is TRBV7-8, the J call TRBJ1-4, with D uncertain. CDR3 length: 14 amino acids. Trimming took off 1 base at V and 5 bases at J, with 8 bases between the two ends. CDR1 SGHVS and CDR2 FQNEAQ come from the germline V gene. CDR3 sequence: CASSLGSQNEKLFF. The CDR3 bases are TGTGCCAGCAGCTTAGGCAGCCAGAATGAAAAACTGTTTTTT.

This clone was counted many times. This chain uses TRBV6-2 or TRBV6-3 with TRBJ1-4, with D tentatively TRBD1 (6 bases). V was shortened by 6 bases and J by 7 bases, with 15 bases between the two germline ends. Germline CDR1 reads MNHEY; CDR2 reads SVGEGT. The CDR3 covers 14 residues. CDR3 nucleotide sequence: TGTGCCAGCAGCCGACAAGGGGGAACTGAAAAACTGTTTTTT. It yields the protein CASSRQGGTEKLFF.

V usage is TRBV7-8 and J usage is TRBJ2-7; 11 bases align to TRBD2. The CDR3 is made up of 18 amino acids. The V segment lost 0 bases and the J segment 2 bases; nucleotides outside the gene matches: 9. Germline V gene lookup returns CDR1 SGHVS and CDR2 FQNEAQ. CDR3 DNA: TGTGCCAGCAGCTTAGCGGGTTGGGGACTAGCGGTTACCTACGAGCAGTACTTC. It is translated as CASSLAGWGLAVTYEQYF. The full variable domain, its missing parts supplied by reference TRBV7-8 and TRBJ2-7, is GAGVSQSPRYKVAKRGQDVALRCDPISGHVSLFWYQQALGQGPEFLTYFQNEAQLDKSGLPSDRFFAERPEGSVSTLKIQRTQQEDSAVYLCASSLAGWGLAVTYEQYFGPGTRLTVT.

The V gene is TRBV5-1, the J gene TRBJ2-1; 11 bases are a match to TRBD2. The CDR3 has 16 amino acids. CDR1 is SGHRS and CDR2 is YFSETQ in the germline V gene. V shed 0 bases and J 6 bases; nucleotides not matched to a gene: 5. CDR3 in amino acids: CASSLAASGRRNEQFF. The DNA of the CDR3 is TGCGCCAGCAGCTTGGCTGCTAGCGGGAGGCGCAATGAGCAGTTCTTC.

There are many counts of this clone. The V gene is TRBV27, the J gene TRBJ1-2, with 7 positions matching TRBD1. The CDR3 sequence is 15 residues long. Germline CDR1 MNHEY, CDR2 SMNVEV (reference sequence). V shed 3 bases, J shed 4 bases, and the junction held 8 bases outside the gene matches. CDR3 coding DNA: TGTGCCAGCAGTTTCACCGGGACAGATCCCTATGGCTACACCTTC. Protein: CASSFTGTDPYGYTF.

This clone was counted at least ten times. The J gene is TRBJ2-7, the V gene TRBV2; D is uncertain. The CDR3 runs to 14 residues. CDR1 is SNHLY, CDR2 FYNNEI, per germline. Between the trimmed V and J ends, which lost 0 bases and 3 bases, there was a span of 9 bases. CDR3 nucleotide sequence: TGTGCCAGCAGTGAAGCGGGCAGGTACTACGAGCAGTACTTC. Translation gives CASSEAGRYYEQYF.

This clone was counted at least ten times. The rearrangement joins TRBV2 to TRBJ2-7, with a weak D call TRBD1 (5 bases). Trimming pared 4 bases from V and 4 bases from J, leaving 14 bases between. Germline-derived CDR1 and CDR2 are SNHLY and FYNNEI. The CDR3 sequence is 14 residues long. The DNA for the CDR3 is TGTGCCAGCAGTGCGAGTAAGGGGTTATACGAGCAGTACTTC. Translating gives CASSASKGLYEQYF.

This clone was counted between two and nine times. The V gene is TRBV28, the J gene TRBJ1-2, with D perhaps matching TRBD1 (5 bases). The germline gives CDR1 MDHEN, CDR2 SYDVKM. The CDR3 loop spans 13 amino acids. The V gene lost 3 bases and the J gene lost 5 bases, with 10 bases spanning the gap. The CDR3 nucleotides are TGTGCCAGCAGTTTCCCGCCAGGGTATGGCTACACCTTC. This gives the protein CASSFPPGYGYTF.

The rearrangement links TRBV6-2 or TRBV6-3 to TRBJ2-3; D uncertain. Germline V gives CDR1 MNHEY, CDR2 SVGEGT. The CDR3 has 12 amino acids. Trimming took 6 bases from V and 9 from J, leaving 13 bases between them. In DNA, the CDR3 is TGTGCCAGCAGGTACACGGGCGGAACGCAGTATTTT. Amino acids: CASRYTGGTQYF.

This clone was picked up many times. The rearrangement joins TRBV6-1 to TRBJ2-5; a possible D gene is TRBD1 (6 bases). The germline V gene encodes CDR1 MNHNS and CDR2 SASEGT. V dropped 5 bases and J dropped 0 bases, with 13 bases sitting between them. This CDR3 is 15 amino acids long. The CDR3 is CASSLLGDNQETQYF. The CDR3 DNA follows: TGTGCCAGCAGTTTATTAGGGGACAACCAAGAGACCCAGTACTTC.

The chain couples TRBV25-1 to TRBJ1-4, with D unresolved. In germline, CDR1 is MGHDK, CDR2 SYGVNS. Trimming stripped 8 bases from V and 0 bases from J, with 13 bases between. This CDR3 contains 15 residues. The CDR3 sequence: CASGPLGPTNEKLFF. The CDR3 DNA reads as TGTGCCAGCGGCCCACTCGGGCCAACTAATGAAAAACTGTTTTTT.

The J gene is TRBJ1-2, the V gene TRBV20-1; D may be TRBD1 (5 bases). Germline assignment: CDR1 DFQATT and CDR2 SNEGSKA (reference sequence). Trimming stripped 4 bases from V and 9 bases from J, with 12 bases between. CDR3 size: 11 residues. The CDR3 DNA reads TGCAGTGCTATGGGGGAGAGCCGCTACACCTTC. Residues: CSAMGESRYTF.

This clone was recorded many times. The V call is TRBV11-3, the J call TRBJ2-2; weak D call: TRBD1 (5 bases). CDR3 length: 16 residues. CDR1 and CDR2 (germline): SGHNT, YENEEA. Trimming cost V 5 bases and J 5 bases, with 18 bases left between them. The CDR3 nucleotides read TGTGCCAGCAGCCCTTGGGGCAGGGAAGGGACCGGGGAGCTGTTTTTT. Residues: CASSPWGREGTGELFF.

This clone came up a few times. V usage is TRBV10-3 and J usage is TRBJ2-7; a possible D gene is TRBD2 (6 bases). V dropped 3 bases and J dropped 2 bases, with 11 bases sitting between them. Germline CDR1 is ENHRY and CDR2 is SYGVKD. The CDR3 length is 14 residues. This CDR3 is CAISDGTGAYEQYF. CDR3 nucleotide sequence: TGTGCCATCAGTGACGGGACGGGGGCCTACGAGCAGTACTTC.